The 32 T cell receptor beta chains below were found in one sample sequenced in a study of vaccination effects on CD4 cells after COVID-19. For these receptors, no antigen is known. Ahead of sequencing, the ViraFEST assay grew antigen-specific CD4+ T cells using viral peptide pools. After roughly 9 days in culture, the CD4+ T cells were isolated. Generated by immunoSEQ multiplex PCR, the TCRdb table keeps only in-frame clones and is missing some. Among over 55,000 clones listed, more than 80% were seen once. The sequencing used CD4+ T cells from PBMCs cultured with HCoV-229E spike peptides, collected before COVID-19 vaccination. These receptors originate from a human donor who received a COVID-19 vaccine.

The rearrangement joins TRBV21-1 to TRBJ2-7; the table's D gene call, TRBD2, was not cross checked with the DNA. TRBV21-1 constitutes a pseudogene. This CDR3 is 17 amino acids long. Written as DNA, the CDR3 is TGTGCCAGCAGCAAAGTTGTCTCCCTAGTTCCCCACTACGAGCAGTACGTC. Protein: CASSKVVSLVPHYEQYV.

The rearrangement uses TRBV6-6 and TRBJ1-4, with 7 bases identical to TRBD1. The CDR3 is 13 residues long. Germline CDR1 and CDR2: MNHNY and SVGAGI (reference sequence). V was clipped by 9 bases and J by 4 bases; unmatched bases: 5. CDR3 bases: TGTGCCAGTACCGGGACAGTTAATGAAAAACTGTTTTTT. This sequence encodes CASTGTVNEKLFF.

This sequence joins TRBV6-5 and TRBJ2-7; 8 bases align to TRBD1. The CDR3 sequence is 14 residues long. Trimming removed 5 bases from V and 7 bases from J; junction bases left unmatched: 10. Germline V gene lookup returns CDR1 MNHEY and CDR2 SVGAGI. CDR3 sequence (DNA): TGTGCCAGCAGTCTCGGACAGGGCAGTGGTGAGCAGTACGTC. It is translated as CASSLGQGSGEQYV.

The rearrangement links TRBV6-5 to TRBJ1-5; D not resolved. The CDR3 loop spans 13 amino acids. The germline CDR1 and CDR2 sequences are MNHEY and SVGAGI. V lost 6 bases and J 3 bases, leaving 9 bases between the germline ends. The CDR3 sequence: CASSQVYNQPQHF. As DNA, the CDR3 is TGTGCCAGCAGCCAGGTTTACAATCAGCCCCAGCATTTT.

This chain links TRBV2 with TRBJ2-6; D is ambiguous. The CDR3 has 15 amino acids. Per the germline V gene, CDR1 is SNHLY and CDR2 is FYNNEI. Trimming stripped 4 bases from V and 0 bases from J, with 7 bases between. CDR3: CASSVIPSGANVLTF. The CDR3 region has the DNA TGTGCCAGCAGTGTGATCCCCTCTGGGGCCAACGTCCTGACTTTC.

The chain combines TRBV18 with TRBJ1-6; D ambiguous. This CDR3 is 16 amino acids long. V was pared by 10 bases and J by 2 bases, with 18 bases between. Germline V CDR1 and CDR2: KGHSH, LQKENI. The CDR3 sequence: CANYPGFLPYNSPLHF. The CDR3 nucleotides read TGTGCCAACTACCCAGGATTCCTCCCCTATAATTCACCCCTCCACTTT.

This chain uses TRBV19 with TRBJ1-5; D not certain. Trimming removed 0 bases from V and 5 bases from J, with 11 bases in between. The germline V gene encodes CDR1 LNHDA and CDR2 SQIVND (reference sequence). This CDR3 has 15 residues. CDR3 sequence (DNA): TGTGCCAGTAGTATAGACGACTCCATTTATCAGCCCCAGCATTTT. Protein sequence: CASSIDDSIYQPQHF.

The V and J genes are TRBV7-2 and TRBJ1-5; D gene ambiguous. V was pared by 1 base and J by 6 bases, with 10 bases between. The length of the CDR3 is 14 residues. CDR1 is SGHTA, CDR2 FQGNSA, per germline. The CDR3 protein is CASSLGMVAQPQHF. The DNA of the CDR3 is TGTGCCAGCAGCTTAGGGATGGTGGCTCAGCCCCAGCATTTT.

The chain joins TRBV29-1 to TRBJ2-5; the D call may be TRBD1 or TRBD2 (5 bases each). V was trimmed by 3 bases and J by 4 bases, leaving 12 bases between them. The CDR3 totals 13 residues. CDR1 SQVTM and CDR2 ANQGSEA come from the germline V gene. The CDR3 DNA reads as TGCAGCGTTGAGGGTGCAGGGAGAGAGACCCAGTACTTC. The encoded protein is CSVEGAGRETQYF.

The CDR3 sequence is CASSLAQYNSPLHF. The CDR3 nucleotides read TGTGCCAGCAGCTTAGCTCAGTATAATTCACCCCTCCACTTT. The chain is built from TRBV11-2 and TRBJ1-6; no firm D call. Per the germline V gene, CDR1 is SGHAT and CDR2 is FQNNGV. This CDR3 has 14 amino acids. V was trimmed by 1 base and J by 4 bases, leaving 5 bases between them.

V gene TRBV10-2 combines with J gene TRBJ2-1; 8 bases map to TRBD2. Trimming at V came to 6 bases and at J to 6 bases, leaving 10 bases not matched to a gene. The CDR3 runs to 15 residues. Germline assignment: CDR1 WSHSY and CDR2 SAAADI. As DNA, the CDR3 is TGCGCCAGCAGGGGGACGGGACTAGACCCCAATGAGCAGTTCTTC. Encoded protein: CASRGTGLDPNEQFF.

This chain links TRBV24-1 with TRBJ2-7; D is possibly TRBD1 or TRBD2 (6 bases each). Germline CDR1 reads KGHDR; CDR2 reads SFDVKD. Trimming cost V 1 base and J 4 bases, with 16 bases left between them. The CDR3 is made up of 16 amino acids. The CDR3 nucleotides are TGTGCCACCAGTGATTTACGGGGGCTCGGAGGGTACGAGCAGTACGTC. This encodes CATSDLRGLGGYEQYV.

This clone was picked up one time. The rearrangement joins TRBV15 to TRBJ1-1, with D uncertain. Germline values: CDR1 LNHNV, CDR2 YYDKDF (reference sequence). Trimming cost V 0 bases and J 0 bases, with 5 bases left between them. The CDR3 is made up of 14 amino acids. The CDR3 loop is CATSRDGVNTEAFF. CDR3 nucleotide sequence: TGTGCCACCAGCAGAGATGGGGTGAACACTGAAGCTTTCTTT.

This chain links TRBV6-5 with TRBJ2-2; 7 nucleotides align to TRBD1. Germline V gene data show CDR1 as MNHEY and CDR2 as SVGAGI. The ends lost 5 bases at V and 6 bases at J; junction bases unmatched: 6. The CDR3 consists of 14 residues. CDR3 DNA: TGTGCCAGCAGTCGACAGGGTGGCGCCGGGGAGCTGTTTTTT. Protein product: CASSRQGGAGELFF.

This clone was detected only once. The chain uses TRBV24-1 and TRBJ1-2; a weak D match, TRBD1 (6 bases). The CDR3 totals 14 residues. V lost 4 bases, J lost 2 bases, and 10 bases lay in between. CDR1 and CDR2 (germline): KGHDR, SFDVKD. CDR3: CATSESQGNYGYTF. CDR3 bases: TGTGCCACCAGTGAATCCCAGGGGAACTATGGCTACACCTTC.

The chain couples TRBV18 to TRBJ2-5; D is possibly TRBD1 (5 bases). This CDR3 comprises 16 residues. Deletions cut 3 bases from V and 5 bases from J, with 19 bases between. The germline gives CDR1 KGHSH, CDR2 LQKENI. CDR3 sequence reads: CASSPPHRVKGETQYF. For the CDR3, the DNA is TGTGCCAGCTCACCCCCCCATCGGGTGAAGGGGGAGACCCAGTACTTC.

CDR3 DNA: TGTGCCAGCAGCTTACAGCAGAACACTGAAGCTTTCTTT. Its protein product is CASSLQQNTEAFF. The chain recombines TRBV7-2 with TRBJ1-1; D not certain. The germline CDR1 and CDR2 sequences are SGHTA and FQGNSA. V was pared by 2 bases and J by 1 base, with 5 bases between. The CDR3 has 13 amino acids.

The CDR3 DNA reads as TGTGCCAGCAGAGGCCCGTATGGCTACACCTTC. Encoded protein: CASRGPYGYTF. The genes are TRBV5-6 and TRBJ1-2, with D unresolved. The V end lost 5 bases, the J end lost 5 bases, and 7 bases lay between the germline ends. Germline lookup yields CDR1 SGHDT and CDR2 YYEEEE. This CDR3 contains 11 residues.

V usage is TRBV5-6 and J usage is TRBJ1-3; TRBD1 matches at 8 bases. V dropped 5 bases and J dropped 4; count of bases not matched to a gene: 8. There are 15 residues in the CDR3. CDR1 and CDR2 from the germline V gene are SGHDT and YYEEEE. The CDR3 DNA follows: TGTGCCAGCAGTCCTCAGGGGGCGCGAGGAAACACCATATATTTT. Its protein product is CASSPQGARGNTIYF.

This clone appeared a single time. The rearrangement uses TRBV7-2 and TRBJ1-1, with 10 nucleotides matching TRBD1. CDR1 SGHTA and CDR2 FQGNSA come from the germline V gene. With 4 bases clipped from V and 9 bases from J, the junction kept 11 bases outside the gene matches. The CDR3 covers 15 residues. DNA for the CDR3: TGTGCCAGCAGCTCCCGGGGGGGGACAGGGGTGAAAGCTTTCTTT. It specifies CASSSRGGTGVKAFF. The full variable domain, its missing parts supplied by reference TRBV7-2 and TRBJ1-1, is GAGVSQSPSNKVTEKGKDVELRCDPISGHTALYWYRQSLGQGLEFLIYFQGNSAPDKSGLPSDRFSAERTGGSVSTLTIQRTQQEDSAVYLCASSSRGGTGVKAFFGQGTRLTVV.

The V gene is TRBV19, the J gene TRBJ2-3; tentatively, D is TRBD2 (5 bases). V was pared by 4 bases and J by 6 bases, with 14 bases between. This CDR3 comprises 14 residues. The germline V gene has CDR1 LNHDA and CDR2 SQIVND (reference sequence). As DNA, the CDR3 is TGTGCCAGTAGTAATCGGCGGGCCGCCGATACGCAGTATTTT. Its translation: CASSNRRAADTQYF.

This clone was found once. The V gene is TRBV15, the J gene TRBJ1-1; maybe TRBD1 (6 bases). Trimming stripped 2 bases from V and 0 bases from J, with 10 bases between. Germline CDR1 reads LNHNV; CDR2 reads YYDKDF (reference sequence). This CDR3 has 15 residues. The CDR3 coding sequence is TGTGCCACCAGCAGACTCGGACAGATGAACACTGAAGCTTTCTTT. Translated, it gives CATSRLGQMNTEAFF.

The chain joins TRBV19 to TRBJ2-5; TRBD1 might be the D (6 bases). CDR3 size: 13 residues. CDR1 and CDR2 from the germline V gene are LNHDA and SQIVND (reference sequence). Trimming removed 3 bases from V and 6 bases from J, with 11 bases in between. The CDR3 DNA reads TGTGCCAGTAGTATTGCGGACAGTCAGACCCAGTACTTC. Translation: CASSIADSQTQYF.

The rearrangement joins TRBV5-4 to TRBJ1-2; no definite D call. The CDR3 is 13 residues long. Germline V gene data show CDR1 as SGHNT and CDR2 as YYREEE (reference sequence). Trimming removed 1 base at V and 4 bases at J, with 8 bases between. CDR3 amino acids: CASSLTATYGYTF. The CDR3 nucleotides are TGTGCCAGCAGCTTGACAGCAACCTATGGCTACACCTTC. Together with reference TRBV5-4 and TRBJ1-2, the CDR3 gives the full variable domain: ETGVTQSPTHLIKTRGQQVTLRCSSQSGHNTVSWYQQALGQGPQFIFQYYREEENGRGNFPPRFSGLQFPNYSSELNVNALELDDSALYLCASSLTATYGYTFGSGTRLTVV.

The sample holds one count of this clone. This chain links TRBV19 with TRBJ2-6; D is possibly TRBD1 (5 bases). Germline CDR1 reads LNHDA; CDR2 reads SQIVND (reference sequence). The V gene lost 5 bases and the J gene lost 1 base, with 12 bases spanning the gap. The CDR3 spans 16 residues. CDR3: CASSALRTSGANVLTF. CDR3 sequence (DNA): TGTGCCAGTAGTGCGCTTCGGACATCTGGGGCCAACGTCCTGACTTTC.

The chain couples TRBV30 to TRBJ1-5; TRBD1 aligns across 10 bases. The CDR3 is 15 amino acids. Trimming cost V 1 base and J 7 bases; bases outside gene matches: 7. CDR1 GTSNPN and CDR2 SVGIG come from the germline V gene (reference sequence). The CDR3 bases are TGTGCCTGGAGTGGAACGACAGGGGGCAGACAGCCCCAGCATTTT. Its translation: CAWSGTTGGRQPQHF.

This sequence joins TRBV10-1 and TRBJ1-1; TRBD1 is a possible D gene (5 bases). CDR1 is WNHNN and CDR2 is SYGVQD in the germline V gene (reference sequence). Trimming removed 5 bases at V and 4 bases at J, with 20 bases between. The CDR3 length is 16 residues. Here the CDR3 DNA reads TGCGCCAGCAGTTCCGGGGGTCCCTCTACCGGCACTGAAGCTTTCTTT. This codes for CASSSGGPSTGTEAFF.

The rearrangement joins TRBV6-1 to TRBJ2-7; possible D gene TRBD2, 5 bases. This CDR3 spans 13 amino acids. Deletions cut 5 bases from V and 3 bases from J, with 11 bases between. Germline CDR1 MNHNS, CDR2 SASEGT. The CDR3: CASSRSGSYEQYV. The CDR3 nucleotides are TGTGCCAGCAGTCGCAGCGGCAGCTACGAGCAGTACGTC.

V gene TRBV9 combines with J gene TRBJ1-2; TRBD1 agrees at 8 bases. The germline gives CDR1 SGDLS, CDR2 YYNGEE. The CDR3 is 13 residues long. With 5 bases clipped from V and 8 bases from J, the junction kept 8 bases outside the gene matches. The CDR3 sequence is CASSTGGPYGYTF. The CDR3 region has the DNA TGTGCCAGCAGTACAGGGGGTCCCTACGGCTACACCTTC. Using reference TRBV9 and TRBJ1-2 for the parts outside the CDR3, the full variable domain is DSGVTQTPKHLITATGQRVTLRCSPRSGDLSVYWYQQSLDQGLQFLIQYYNGEERAKGNILERFSAQQFPDLHSELNLSSLELGDSALYFCASSTGGPYGYTFGSGTRLTVV.

This clone was seen more than once but under ten times. V usage is TRBV18 and J usage is TRBJ1-6; maybe TRBD1 (5 bases). The CDR3 consists of 15 residues. V dropped 3 bases and J dropped 4 bases, with 10 bases sitting between them. In germline, CDR1 is KGHSH, CDR2 LQKENI. This CDR3 reads CASSPDKIYNSPLHF. CDR3 sequence (DNA): TGTGCCAGCTCACCGGACAAAATATATAATTCACCCCTCCACTTT.

This clone was seen just once. The chain links TRBV28 to TRBJ2-5, with a weak D call TRBD2 (7 bases). Germline CDR1 MDHEN, CDR2 SYDVKM. V lost 6 bases and J lost 5, with 16 bases in between. The CDR3 loop spans 14 amino acids. Written as DNA, the CDR3 is TGTGCCAGCAGGGAAGGGGGGGCCCGGGAGACCCAGTACTTC. Translated, it gives CASREGGARETQYF.

This rearrangement joins TRBV2 to TRBJ1-5; possibly TRBD1 for D (6 bases). CDR3 size: 15 residues. From germline, CDR1 is SNHLY and CDR2 FYNNEI. Trimming cost V 7 bases and J 5 bases, with 18 bases left between them. CDR3 sequence (DNA): TGTGCCAGCATGGGGACACCCGGGAAGGATCAGCCCCAGCATTTT. Its translation: CASMGTPGKDQPQHF.